The present T cell receptor (beta chain) was sequenced within a study of spatial heterogeneity in lung cancer. Time point noted: sample taken at primary tumor resection. There were approximately 69 donors, all of them untreated patients with early-stage non-small cell lung cancer. In each case, whole RNA from tumor, nontumor lung or frozen PBMC was sequenced unsorted. A remark on this clonotype: Its antigen remains unknown.

All TCR cDNA molecules were individually tagged with a unique molecular identifier. TCRdb reanalysed the 5' RACE reads using MiXCR and keeps one entry per CDR3 protein. The table records approximately 25,000 distinct CDR3 sequences, about 7% of them present only once. Germline V gene data show CDR1 as KGHDR and CDR2 as SFDVKD. V was pared by 4 bases and J by 5 bases, with 6 bases of the junction left unmatched. The CDR3 contains 15 residues. General study points: Compared with follow-up, resection was when ubiquitous expanded tumor TCRs appeared in blood more.

This sample comprised PBMCs, obtained at surgery. The receptor's source is a male donor with early-stage non-small cell lung cancer. The chain is built from TRBV24-1 and TRBJ2-2; 7 nucleotides match TRBD1. CDR3 loop: CATSDQLTGTGELFF. The CDR3 bases are TGTGCCACCAGTGACCAACTGACAGGGACCGGGGAGCTGTTTTTT.